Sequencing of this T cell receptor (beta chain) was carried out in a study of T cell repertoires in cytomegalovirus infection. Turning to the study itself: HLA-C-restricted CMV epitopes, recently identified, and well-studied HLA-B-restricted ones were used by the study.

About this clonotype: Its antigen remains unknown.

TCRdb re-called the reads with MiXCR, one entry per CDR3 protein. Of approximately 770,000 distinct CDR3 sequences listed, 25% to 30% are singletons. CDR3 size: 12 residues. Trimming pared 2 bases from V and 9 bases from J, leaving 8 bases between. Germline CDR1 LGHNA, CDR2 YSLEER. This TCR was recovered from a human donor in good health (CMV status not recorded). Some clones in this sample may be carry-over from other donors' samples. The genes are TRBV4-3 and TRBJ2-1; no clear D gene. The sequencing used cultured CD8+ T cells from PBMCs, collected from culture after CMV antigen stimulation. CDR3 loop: CASSQPPREQFF. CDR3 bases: TGCGCCAGCAGCCAACCACCCCGTGAGCAGTTCTTC.